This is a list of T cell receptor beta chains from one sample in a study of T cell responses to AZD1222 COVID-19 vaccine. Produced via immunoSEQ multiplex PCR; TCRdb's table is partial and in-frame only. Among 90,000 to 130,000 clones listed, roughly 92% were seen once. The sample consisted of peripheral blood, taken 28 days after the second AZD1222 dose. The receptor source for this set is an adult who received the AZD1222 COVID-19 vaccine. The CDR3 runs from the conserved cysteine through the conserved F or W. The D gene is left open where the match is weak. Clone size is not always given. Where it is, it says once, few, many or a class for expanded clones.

CASSQVSYGYTF	TGTGCCAGCAGCCAAGTGAGCTATGGCTACACCTTC	TRBJ1-2	.	TRBV6-5	.
CASSPGDLPPDEQYF	TGTGCCAGCAGCCCAGGGGACCTGCCCCCCGACGAGCAGTACTTC	TRBJ2-7	.	TRBV7-2	.
CASSQGGGGLNEKLFF	TGCGCCAGCAGCCAAGGGGGGGGAGGTCTAAATGAAAAACTGTTTTTT	TRBJ1-4	.	TRBV4-3	.
CSVGPGQTYEQYF	TGCAGCGTTGGGCCGGGACAGACCTACGAGCAGTACTTC	TRBJ2-7	TRBD1	TRBV29-1	.
CASFEGYNEQFF	TGTGCCAGCTTTGAGGGATACAATGAGCAGTTCTTC	TRBJ2-1	.	TRBV6-5	once
CASSRGGASTDTQYF	TGTGCCAGCAGCCGCGGGGGGGCAAGCACAGATACGCAGTATTTT	TRBJ2-3	TRBD2	TRBV11-3	.
CASSPGQPSYEQYF	TGCGCCAGCAGCCCCGGACAGCCCTCCTACGAGCAGTACTTC	TRBJ2-7	.	TRBV5-1	.
CASRDPGRETQYF	TGCGCCAGCAGGGACCCCGGGCGGGAGACCCAGTACTTC	TRBJ2-5	.	TRBV5-1	.
CSVDRGTGTQYF	TGCAGCGTTGATAGGGGAACGGGGACGCAGTATTTT	TRBJ2-3	.	TRBV29-1	.
CARSLSGGAGANVLTF	TGCGCCCGCAGCTTGAGCGGGGGGGCGGGGGCCAACGTCCTGACTTTC	TRBJ2-6	TRBD2	TRBV5-1	.
CASSYQEMGTEAFF	TGTGCCAGCAGTTATCAGGAGATGGGCACTGAAGCTTTCTTT	TRBJ1-1	.	TRBV6-5	.
CASSRQGGGRGTQYF	TGTGCCAGCAGCCGCCAAGGGGGGGGCCGGGGTACGCAGTATTTT	TRBJ2-3	.	TRBV5-4	.
CASSSRPNQPQHF	TGTGCCAGTAGTTCCCGGCCTAATCAGCCCCAGCATTTT	TRBJ1-5	.	TRBV19	.
CASSQDLNYGYTF	TGCGCCAGCAGCCAAGATCTTAACTATGGCTACACCTTC	TRBJ1-2	.	TRBV4-3	once
CASKSVGYEQYF	TGTGCCAGCAAATCAGTAGGCTACGAGCAGTACTTC	TRBJ2-7	.	TRBV28	.
CASSTFKATSGGAETQYF	TGTGCCAGCAGCACATTCAAAGCGACTAGCGGGGGGGCTGAGACCCAGTACTTC	TRBJ2-5	TRBD2	TRBV25-1	.